These 11 T cell receptor beta chains came from one sample sequenced in a study of T cell changes during pregnancy in multiple sclerosis. Some clones are missing from TCRdb's copy, which holds only in-frame ones; the method was immunoSEQ multiplex PCR. The sample lists 30,000 to 40,000 clones; 75% to 95% were seen once. Material: CD4+ T cells from peripheral blood mononuclear cells, obtained in the third trimester of pregnancy. These receptors all stem from a female donor in good health, enrolled as a control in a pregnancy study.

The chain joins TRBV19 to TRBJ1-5; no clear D gene. The germline V gene encodes CDR1 LNHDA and CDR2 SQIVND (reference sequence). Trimming stripped 10 bases from V and 0 bases from J, with 13 bases between. The CDR3 is 14 residues long. The CDR3 loop reads CATDTRGSNQPQHF. For the CDR3, the DNA is TGTGCCACTGACACCCGGGGTAGCAATCAGCCCCAGCATTTT.

The J gene is TRBJ2-5, the V gene TRBV7-9; the D is unclear. Trimming left V 1 base short and J 1 base short, with 7 bases between. The germline V gene encodes CDR1 SEHNR and CDR2 FQNEAQ (reference sequence). The length of the CDR3 is 14 residues. The CDR3 region has the DNA TGTGCCAGCAGCTTAGGGAGCATCCAAGAGACCCAGTACTTC. Amino acids: CASSLGSIQETQYF. Variable domain in full (rest from reference TRBV7-9 and TRBJ2-5): DTGVSQNPRHKITKRGQNVTFRCDPISEHNRLYWYRQTLGQGPEFLTYFQNEAQLEKSRLLSDRFSAERPKGSFSTLEIQRTEQGDSAMYLCASSLGSIQETQYFGPGTRLLVL.

This chain links TRBV18 with TRBJ1-2, with 7 bases lining up with TRBD1. Looked up from germline, CDR1 is KGHSH and CDR2 is LQKENI. The CDR3 extends over 14 amino acids. V was pared by 3 bases and J by 6 bases, with 7 bases of the junction left unmatched. The chain's CDR3 is CASSPQGGSDGYTF. The CDR3, as DNA: TGTGCCAGCTCACCCCAGGGGGGATCCGATGGCTACACCTTC.

The rearrangement uses TRBV7-8 and TRBJ2-7; 7 bases fit TRBD2. This CDR3 has 15 residues. Germline-derived CDR1 and CDR2 are SGHVS and FQNEAQ. V lost 1 base, J lost 2 bases, and 5 bases stayed unmatched. The CDR3 bases are TGTGCCAGCAGCTTAGAATTTGCGGGAGCCTACGAGCAGTACTTC. Protein: CASSLEFAGAYEQYF.

The chain joins TRBV5-4 to TRBJ2-6, with D maybe TRBD1 (6 bases). V lost 1 base and J lost 2, with 7 bases in between. The CDR3 runs to 15 residues. Germline CDR1 and CDR2: SGHNT and YYREEE (reference sequence). The CDR3 DNA reads as TGTGCCAGCAGCTTGTCAGGGGCTGGGGCCAACGTCCTGACTTTC. Its translation is CASSLSGAGANVLTF. Variable domain in full (rest from reference TRBV5-4 and TRBJ2-6): ETGVTQSPTHLIKTRGQQVTLRCSSQSGHNTVSWYQQALGQGPQFIFQYYREEENGRGNFPPRFSGLQFPNYSSELNVNALELDDSALYLCASSLSGAGANVLTFGAGSRLTVL.

Points on this clone: At one end the junction does not follow the germline gene, possibly because of a read error. V gene TRBV7-8 combines with J gene TRBJ1-3; the D gene is possibly TRBD1 (6 bases). The CDR3 is 13 amino acids. Germline values: CDR1 SGHVS, CDR2 FQNEAQ. DNA of the CDR3: TGTGCCAGCAGCTTAGATCTACAGGGAGCTAACGCGTTT. Translation gives CASSLDLQGANAF. Drawing the rest from reference TRBV7-8 and TRBJ1-3, the complete variable domain is GAGVSQSPRYKVAKRGQDVALRCDPISGHVSLFWYQQALGQGPEFLTYFQNEAQLDKSGLPSDRFFAERPEGSVSTLKIQRTQQEDSAVYLCASSLDLQGANAFGEGSWLTVV.

In this sample, this clone turned up a few times. The chain is built from TRBV27 and TRBJ2-2, with 12 bases matching TRBD2. CDR3 length: 17 residues. CDR1 and CDR2 from the germline V gene are MNHEY and SMNVEV (reference sequence). With V trimmed by 5 bases and J by 5 bases, 9 bases remained unmatched. The CDR3 coding sequence is TGTGCCAGCAGTCCGACGACTAGCGGGAGAGAGACCGGGGAGCTGTTTTTT. Its translation is CASSPTTSGRETGELFF.

To note about this clone: Germline is not matched at one junction end, which may reflect a read error. The chain uses TRBV29-1 and TRBJ2-1; 8 bases are shared with TRBD1. The CDR3 length is 12 residues. Germline V gene lookup returns CDR1 SQVTM and CDR2 ANQGSEA. Here the CDR3 DNA reads TGCAGCGTTGAAGATCGGAGGGACAGGATCCTCTTC. Protein product: CSVEDRRDRILF.

This clone was detected a few times. The chain has TRBV29-1 and TRBJ2-2; perhaps TRBD1 as D (6 bases). V lost 5 bases and J lost 1, with 11 bases in between. There are 14 residues in the CDR3. CDR1 and CDR2 from the germline V gene are SQVTM and ANQGSEA. In DNA form, the CDR3 reads TGCAGCGTTATAGGACAGATGAACACCGGGGAGCTGTTTTTT. It yields the protein CSVIGQMNTGELFF.

The chain uses TRBV2 and TRBJ1-1; D not resolved. Germline CDR1 and CDR2: SNHLY and FYNNEI. V was shortened by 5 bases and J by 7 bases, with 17 bases between the two germline ends. The CDR3 sequence is 14 residues long. The CDR3 loop is CASSSRRGGHEAFF. DNA for the CDR3: TGTGCCAGCAGTTCCAGACGTGGAGGGCATGAAGCTTTCTTT.

The count of this clone is one. The chain employs TRBV7-6 and TRBJ2-7; D possibly corresponds to TRBD2 (5 bases). Germline CDR1 is SGHVS and CDR2 is FNYEAQ. This CDR3 contains 15 residues. V shed 2 bases and J shed 1 base, with 12 bases lying between them. In DNA form, the CDR3 reads TGTGCCAGCAGCTTAAACCCGGGATATTCCTACGAGCAGTACTTC. The encoded protein is CASSLNPGYSYEQYF. Variable domain in full (rest from reference TRBV7-6 and TRBJ2-7): GAGVSQSPRYKVTKRGQDVALRCDPISGHVSLYWYRQALGQGPEFLTYFNYEAQQDKSGLPNDRFSAERPEGSISTLTIQRTEQRDSAMYRCASSLNPGYSYEQYFGPGTRLTVT.